In its sample, the clone carrying this T cell receptor beta chain was seen many times. The data stem from a study of T cells in Graves' hyperthyroidism and ophthalmopathy. Amplification of TCR beta CDR3 regions used RNA as the template. TCR CDR3 underwent first-round RT-PCR with the HTBI primer set. TCRdb reanalysed the multiplex PCR reads using MiXCR and keeps one entry per CDR3 protein. The top ten clones hold roughly 5.7% of a sample with some 600,000 distinct CDR3 sequences, about 15% of them seen once. The patients, who ranged from 18 to 65 in age, presented with newly diagnosed hyperthyroidism lasting under 2 months. It was uncontrolled infection, other autoimmune disease, pregnancy or lactation that excluded patients. The PBMCs were sourced from fresh peripheral blood (about 9.7 ml). The clonotype was recovered from a woman aged 30 to 39 with Graves' hyperthyroidism that later progressed to Graves' ophthalmopathy. Sequencing input: blood.

The CDR3 spells CASSIFQLTNEQFF. The CDR3, as DNA: TGTGCCAGTAGTATTTTTCAGCTGACTAATGAGCAGTTCTTC. V usage is TRBV19 and J usage is TRBJ2-1; unclear D gene. The CDR3 extends over 14 amino acids. V was pared by 3 bases and J by 7 bases, with 13 bases between. Germline-derived CDR1 and CDR2 are LNHDA and SQIVND (reference sequence).